This is a list of T cell receptor beta chains from one sample in a study of blood T cells in healthy people across ages. MiXCR, run by TCRdb on the 5' RACE reads, gives a single entry per CDR3 protein. The table lists more than 800,000 distinct CDR3 sequences, under 30% of them singletons. Sequencing was carried out using blood. Every receptor here comes from a woman older than 75 in good health. Both conserved end residues are part of each CDR3. The D gene is left open where the match is weak. Size is stated for part of the rows, as once, few or many counts, or as a class when the clone is expanded.

j_call cdr3_length v_call clone_size d_call cdr3_nt cdr3_aa
TRBJ2-3 15 TRBV12-3/TRBV12-4 NA NA TGTGCCAGCAGTCCCCCCGGGGTTAGAGCAGATGTGCAGTATTTT CASSPPGVRADVQYF
TRBJ1-5 16 TRBV30 once NA TGTGCCTGGAGCCCCCCGCCCGGTTTTGTGGGTCAGCCCCAGCATTTT CAWSPPPGFVGQPQHF
TRBJ1-1 13 TRBV20-1 NA NA TGCAGTGCACGGGTCATGGGAAACACTGAAGCTTTCTTT CSARVMGNTEAFF
TRBJ2-7 15 TRBV27 many NA TGTGCCAGCAGTTTATCTTTCAGTGGGGCCTACGAGCAGTACTTC CASSLSFSGAYEQYF
TRBJ1-2 12 TRBV6-1 few NA TGTGCCAGCAGTGAAGACCGGTTTGGCTACACCTTC CASSEDRFGYTF
TRBJ2-3 14 TRBV29-1 NA TRBD2 TGCAGCGTTGGCAGCGGGGGGGTGGCAAATACGCAGTATTTT CSVGSGGVANTQYF
TRBJ1-2 13 TRBV19 few TRBD1 TGTGCCAGTAGTACGGGACAGACGGCTGGCTACACCTTC CASSTGQTAGYTF
TRBJ2-2 15 TRBV27 NA TRBD1 TGTGCCAGCAGTTTATGGCAGGGGGCAACCGGGGAGCTGTTTTTT CASSLWQGATGELFF
TRBJ1-4 13 TRBV19 NA TRBD1 TGTGCCAGCACCGGGACAGCTAATGAAAAACTGTTTTTT CASTGTANEKLFF
TRBJ2-1 14 TRBV5-1 many TRBD1 TGCGCCAGCGGGCCAGGGGGCCAGGGCAATGAGCAGTTCTTC CASGPGGQGNEQFF
TRBJ2-5 16 TRBV3-1 many TRBD1 TGTGCCAGCAGCCAAACGGGACAGGGGTACCAAGAGACCCAGTACTTC CASSQTGQGYQETQYF
TRBJ1-2 14 TRBV20-1 many NA TGCAGTGCTAGAGCCGTCTTATCCGGCGATGGCTACACCTTC CSARAVLSGDGYTF
TRBJ1-6 13 TRBV20-1 NA TRBD1 TGCAGTGCCCAACAGGGGCGAAGTTCACCCCTCCACTTT CSAQQGRSSPLHF
TRBJ2-5 15 TRBV11-2 NA TRBD2 TGTGCCAGCAGCTTATCATGGCGGGGGGGCAATGAGCAGTACTTC CASSLSWRGGNEQYF
TRBJ2-3 18 TRBV13 NA TRBD2 TGTGCCAGCAGCGACTGGACTAGCGGGGAGAGGCTCACAGATACGCAGTATTTT CASSDWTSGERLTDTQYF
TRBJ2-1 13 TRBV6-1 many NA TGTGCCAGCAAGCTGTCAGGGAGAAATGAGCAGTTCTTC CASKLSGRNEQFF
TRBJ1-1 14 TRBV2 NA NA TGTGCCAGCACCCTACGGGCCCTGAACACTGAAGCTTTCTTT CASTLRALNTEAFF
TRBJ1-1 15 TRBV9 NA NA TGTGCCAGCAGGGATGGGGGCAGGATGAACACTGAAGCTTTCTTT CASRDGGRMNTEAFF
TRBJ1-1 15 TRBV5-5 NA NA TGTGCCAGCAGCTTGGCCGGGAAGGCAATCACTGAAGCTTTCTTT CASSLAGKAITEAFF
TRBJ2-1 15 TRBV29-1 NA NA TGCAGCGTTGAAGGGGTTGGCGGTGTCTACAATGAGCAGTTCTTC CSVEGVGGVYNEQFF
TRBJ1-6 13 TRBV20-1 many NA TGCAGTGCTAGAACCGTCCGGAATTCACCCCTCCACTTT CSARTVRNSPLHF
TRBJ2-1 12 TRBV5-5 NA NA TGTGCCAGCAGCTTTGTCGACAATGAGCAGTTCTTC CASSFVDNEQFF
TRBJ2-7 12 TRBV7-2 NA NA TGTGCCAGCAGCGGAAACCCCTACGAGCAGTACTTC CASSGNPYEQYF
TRBJ2-1 17 TRBV3-1 few TRBD1 TGTGCCAGCAGCCAAGGATTGGGACAGGGGGTCTACAATGAGCAGTTCTTC CASSQGLGQGVYNEQFF
TRBJ2-5 16 TRBV12-3/TRBV12-4 many TRBD2 TGTGCCAGCAGGGGAAATAGCGGGGGGGCGATGGAGACCCAGTACTTC CASRGNSGGAMETQYF
TRBJ2-5 15 TRBV11-2 NA NA TGTGCCAGCAGCACCGCCGGGGCACTCGGAAAGACCCAGTACTTC CASSTAGALGKTQYF
TRBJ2-6 14 TRBV20-1 few NA TGCAGTGCCCCCAGGGAAGCTGGGGCCAACGTCCTGACTTTC CSAPREAGANVLTF
TRBJ2-3 14 TRBV20-1 few NA TGCAGTGCTAGACTCCCCGGGGGCACAGATACGCAGGATTTT CSARLPGGTDTQDF
TRBJ1-2 13 TRBV6-1 NA NA TGTGCCAGCAGTGAAGTACAGCGAGATGGCTACACCTTC CASSEVQRDGYTF
TRBJ1-6 14 TRBV7-9 few NA TGTGCCAGCAGCTCAATGGGGGATAATTCACCCCTCCACTTT CASSSMGDNSPLHF
TRBJ2-6 19 TRBV30 few TRBD1 TGTGCCTGGAGGGGTAAGACAGGGGCAATAAGCTCTGGGGCCAACGTCCTGACTTTC CAWRGKTGAISSGANVLTF
TRBJ1-4 13 TRBV7-9 NA NA TGTGCCAGCAGCTTGTCCAGGGCTGAAAAACTGTTTTTT CASSLSRAEKLFF
TRBJ2-1 17 TRBV27 NA TRBD1 TGTGCCAGCAGTATCCCTCGCCGGGACAGGGGGAGAAATGAGCAGTTCTTC CASSIPRRDRGRNEQFF
TRBJ1-2 14 TRBV30 NA TRBD1 TGTGCCTGGGGCGCGGGGACAGCCGGCTGGGGCTACACCTTC CAWGAGTAGWGYTF
TRBJ2-7 12 TRBV20-1 NA TRBD2 TGCAGTGCTAGTCTTGCGGGGGTCGAGCAGTACTTC CSASLAGVEQYF
TRBJ1-4 12 TRBV5-1 once NA TGCGCCAGCAGCTTGGACAGAGAAAAACTGTTTTTT CASSLDREKLFF
TRBJ2-7 16 TRBV7-2 once NA TGTGCCAGCAGCTTAGCCTCAAGACGCGGGGGCAACGAGCAGTACTTC CASSLASRRGGNEQYF
TRBJ1-4 13 TRBV10-1 few NA TGCGCCAGCAGCGGGGCGGACGGTGAAAAACTGTTTTTT CASSGADGEKLFF
TRBJ2-3 15 TRBV30 NA NA TGTGCCTGGAGCGACACAGGGCGTAGGGCAGATATGCAGTATTTT CAWSDTGRRADMQYF
TRBJ2-3 14 TRBV18 few NA TGTGCCAGCTCACCACGGTCCGCAATAGATACGCAGTATTTT CASSPRSAIDTQYF
TRBJ1-2 13 TRBV7-2 many NA TGTGCCAGCAGCTGGTCGGGGTTCGATGGCTACACCTTC CASSWSGFDGYTF
TRBJ2-5 15 TRBV7-9 many NA TGTGCCAGCAGCTTAACTTCGGGACCGGTGGAGACCCAGTACTTC CASSLTSGPVETQYF
TRBJ1-4 15 TRBV24-1 NA NA TGTGCCGCCAGTGAGGGGACCCCCGGGGCTGAAAAACTGTTTTTT CAASEGTPGAEKLFF
TRBJ2-5 13 TRBV3-1 NA NA TGTGCCAGCAGCCCATCGATAGCGAAAGAGCAGTACTTC CASSPSIAKEQYF
TRBJ2-5 15 TRBV7-9 many NA TGCGCCAGCAGCCTGGGGGGGGCAGGCCAAGAGACCCAGTACTTC CASSLGGAGQETQYF
TRBJ1-2 17 TRBV7-2 many TRBD1 TGTGCCAGCAGCTTGAGGACAGGGAAGTTCTCTAACTATGGCTACACCTTC CASSLRTGKFSNYGYTF
TRBJ1-4 13 TRBV28 once NA TGTGCCAGCTGGAGTCGGCAGGAGGAAAAACTGTTTTTT CASWSRQEEKLFF
TRBJ1-6 15 TRBV12-3/TRBV12-4 once NA TGTGCCAGCAGGTTTACCGGCGGGCCAGGGTCACCCCTCCACTTT CASRFTGGPGSPLHF
TRBJ2-7 15 TRBV7-2 NA NA TGTGCCAGCAGCCCCTCTGGGCTGTCATCCTACGAGCAGTACTTC CASSPSGLSSYEQYF
TRBJ2-3 12 TRBV12-3/TRBV12-4 many NA TGTGCCAGCAGTGCCCCCCCAGATACGCAGTATTTT CASSAPPDTQYF
TRBJ2-5 16 TRBV7-6 NA NA TGTGCCAGCAGCCGCCTTACAGCAGTGGTTGTGGAGACCCAGTACTTC CASSRLTAVVVETQYF
TRBJ2-1 17 TRBV7-6 many NA TGTGCCAGCAGCTTAGTTGTTGGCAGGAGCTCCTACAATGAGCAGTTCTTC CASSLVVGRSSYNEQFF
TRBJ1-6 14 TRBV12-3/TRBV12-4 few NA TGTGCCAGCAGTGAGGGTGTAAATAATTCACCCCTCCACTTT CASSEGVNNSPLHF
TRBJ1-3 15 TRBV19 NA NA TGTGCCAGTAGTATTTATCGACAGACTGGAAACACCATATATTTT CASSIYRQTGNTIYF
TRBJ1-1 16 TRBV19 NA NA TGTGCCAGTACCCCTGCGGGCCAAAGTCGAGGCACTGAAGCTTTCTTT CASTPAGQSRGTEAFF
TRBJ2-5 13 TRBV19 few NA TGTGCCAGTAAAGCCCCCGGGGGCGAGACCCAGTACTTC CASKAPGGETQYF
TRBJ1-2 13 TRBV10-3 NA TRBD1 TGTGCCATCTCGAGTGACAGGGCATATGGCTACACCTTC CAISSDRAYGYTF
TRBJ2-7 15 TRBV7-8 NA NA TGTACCAGCAGCGAAACAGGGTGGTCCGCCTACGAGCAGTACTTC CTSSETGWSAYEQYF
TRBJ2-7 15 TRBV6-5 once NA TGTGCCAGCAGCTTAGCGGAGCCCTCCTACAATGAGCAGTACTTC CASSLAEPSYNEQYF
TRBJ2-1 15 TRBV27 few NA TGTGCCAGCAGTTTAGGGATTAATTTCTACAATGAGCAGTTCTTC CASSLGINFYNEQFF